This record covers a single T cell receptor (beta chain). Antigen specificity is unknown. The data derive from a study of a mutant IDH1 vaccine in newly diagnosed glioma. Whole-study context: Vaccine administration was initiated 4-6 weeks following radiotherapy alone, or with temozolomide cycles.

Assay: immunoSEQ multiplex PCR; the TCRdb copy retains only in-frame clones and omits some. Of tens of thousands of clones listed, about 91% are singletons. CDR1 is WSHSY, CDR2 SAAADI, per germline. The CDR3 extends over 17 amino acids. Trimming cost V 4 bases and J 1 base; bases outside gene matches: 10. Time point here: week 5, during vaccination. What each vaccine dose contained was 300 ug of mutant IDH1 20-mer peptide, accompanied by topical imiquimod. The sequence came from a woman aged 45-59 years with glioma. The specimen was PBMCs, collected from a glioma patient whose treatment included an IDH1 peptide vaccine. The V call is TRBV10-2, the J call TRBJ2-4; TRBD1 agrees at 7 bases. DNA for the CDR3: TGCGCCAGCAGTGGACTTACAGGGGAAACGGCCAAAAACATTCAGTACTTC. Protein product: CASSGLTGETAKNIQYF.